Reported below is one TCR beta chain. Its specificity is not known. Germline CDR1 SGHDN, CDR2 FVKESK. The CDR3 extends over 16 amino acids. The V gene lost 1 base and the J gene lost 5 bases, with 18 bases spanning the gap. This table comes from immunoSEQ multiplex PCR, and its TCRdb copy is limited to in-frame clones, with some not included. The sample has 60,000 or so clones, roughly 82% seen once. Time point meaning: week 5, during vaccination. The investigators gave 300 ug of mutant IDH1 20-mer peptide in each vaccine dose, together with topical imiquimod. This sample was included in a study of a mutant IDH1 vaccine in newly diagnosed glioma. Across the study: Scheduled for weeks 1, 3, 5, 7, 11, 15, 19 and 23, eight vaccinations were given to patients. Findings and limits, study-wide: In around 93% of patients, immune responses induced by the vaccine occurred. Pseudoprogression appears to have had no connection to changes in top peripheral T cell clonotypes.

The chain has TRBV14 and TRBJ2-7, with D unclear. Sequencing was performed on PBMCs, taken from a glioma patient whose treatment included an IDH1 peptide vaccine. The receptor comes from a woman in her late teens or twenties with glioma. Some clones in this sample may be carry-over from other donors' samples. Here the CDR3 reads CASSQVRALLFDEQYF. The CDR3 nucleotides are TGTGCCAGCAGCCAAGTTCGCGCCTTGCTTTTTGACGAGCAGTACTTC.